This T cell receptor beta chain was identified in a study of blood T cell repertoires in COVID-19. As for the study in general: The United States, Italy and Spain were the sources of the acute and convalescent COVID-19 samples. Sources were T cells, B-cell-depleted T cells, or PBMCs; the material itself was cDNA or gDNA.

CDR1 is LGHNA and CDR2 is YSLEER in the germline V gene. The CDR3 loop spans 18 amino acids. Trimming took 1 base from V and 6 from J; bases not matched to a gene: 15. As processed by the authors: Using reference gene primer amplification, nucleated cell counts were estimated. The data were produced by immunoSEQ multiplex PCR, yet TCRdb's version contains in-frame clones alone and is incomplete. V, J and clone size are those of that table, while D and trimming were read from the DNA. The table has about 310,000 clones, around 87% seen once. The TCR sequence derives from a woman between 50 and 59 years old who had recovered from COVID-19. The sequenced sample was peripheral blood. The rearrangement links TRBV4-3 to TRBJ1-2; TRBD1 matches 9 bases. CDR3 sequence reads: CASSQGGDRAVGFHGYTF. The DNA of the CDR3 is TGCGCCAGCAGCCAAGGCGGGGACAGGGCGGTCGGGTTTCATGGCTACACCTTC.